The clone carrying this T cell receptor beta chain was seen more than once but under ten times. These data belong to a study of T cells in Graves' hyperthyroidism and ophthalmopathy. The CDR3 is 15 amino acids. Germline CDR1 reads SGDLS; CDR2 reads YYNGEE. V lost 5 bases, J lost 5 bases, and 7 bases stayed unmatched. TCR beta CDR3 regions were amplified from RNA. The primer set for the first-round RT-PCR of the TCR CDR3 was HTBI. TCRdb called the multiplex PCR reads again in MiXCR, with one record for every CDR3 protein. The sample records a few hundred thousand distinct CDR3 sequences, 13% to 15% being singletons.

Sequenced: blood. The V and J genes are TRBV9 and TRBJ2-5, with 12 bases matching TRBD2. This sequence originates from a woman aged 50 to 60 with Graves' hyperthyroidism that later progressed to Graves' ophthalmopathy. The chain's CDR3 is CASSLTSGSAETQYF. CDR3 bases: TGTGCCAGCAGTTTGACTAGCGGGAGCGCGGAGACCCAGTACTTC.